Below are 20 T cell receptor beta chains sequenced from a single sample in a study of T cell responses to AZD1222 COVID-19 vaccine. TCRdb keeps only in-frame clones here, not all; method: immunoSEQ multiplex PCR. The repertoire has some 130,000 clones, around 86% of them found once; the top ten carry 5% to 7.5%. Source: peripheral blood, taken on day 0 of AZD1222 vaccination. The receptors shown here come from an adult in good health.

The CDR3 sequence is CASSRVGVGAFF. The CDR3 DNA follows: TGTGCCAGCAGCCGTGTAGGGGTCGGAGCTTTCTTT. This rearrangement joins TRBV7-9 to TRBJ1-1; weak D call: TRBD1 (5 bases). Germline CDR1 reads SEHNR; CDR2 reads FQNEAQ (reference sequence). Trimming pared 5 bases from V and 10 bases from J, leaving 14 bases between. The CDR3 is 12 residues long. Full variable domain (missing parts from reference TRBV7-9 and TRBJ1-1): DTGVSQNPRHKITKRGQNVTFRCDPISEHNRLYWYRQTLGQGPEFLTYFQNEAQLEKSRLLSDRFSAERPKGSFSTLEIQRTEQGDSAMYLCASSRVGVGAFFGQGTRLTVV.

The chain is built from TRBV7-9 and TRBJ1-2, with 8 bases identical to TRBD1. The CDR3 length is 17 residues. The V gene's germline CDR1 is SEHNR and CDR2 FQNEAQ (reference sequence). With 4 bases clipped from V and 1 base from J, the junction kept 11 bases outside the gene matches. DNA for the CDR3: TGTGCCAGCAGCTCCCGCCAGGGGGCCCCCTTTAACTATGGCTACACCTTC. As protein: CASSSRQGAPFNYGYTF.

The V and J genes are TRBV11-2 and TRBJ1-2; 10 bases match TRBD1. V lost 1 base and J lost 8; bases outside the gene matches: 4. The length of the CDR3 is 14 residues. Germline V gene sequence: CDR1 SGHAT, CDR2 FQNNGV. The CDR3 loop is CASSLGQGAHGYTF. CDR3 nucleotides: TGTGCCAGCAGCTTAGGACAGGGGGCGCACGGCTACACCTTC.

The chain combines TRBV6-5 with TRBJ2-7; tentatively, D is TRBD1 (6 bases). With 0 bases removed from V and 1 base from J, the gap between germline ends came to 7 bases. From germline, CDR1 is MNHEY and CDR2 SVGAGI. This CDR3 contains 14 residues. In DNA, the CDR3 is TGTGCCAGCAGTTACTCAGGACAGTCCTACGAGCAGTACTTC. It is translated as CASSYSGQSYEQYF.

The chain carries TRBV2 and TRBJ2-5, with D unresolved. V lost 9 bases and J 2 bases, leaving 4 bases between the germline ends. CDR3 length: 10 residues. Germline values: CDR1 SNHLY, CDR2 FYNNEI. The CDR3 here is CASQQETQYF. CDR3 sequence (DNA): TGTGCCAGTCAACAAGAGACCCAGTACTTC.

The CDR3 bases are TGTGCCAGCAGTTTGGGGGACAATCTCGAGCAGTACTTC. This sequence encodes CASSLGDNLEQYF. The chain employs TRBV12-3 or TRBV12-4 and TRBJ2-7; a weak D match, TRBD1 (6 bases). The V end lost 3 bases, the J end lost 6 bases, and 12 bases lay between the germline ends. CDR3 length: 13 residues.

This rearrangement joins TRBV7-3 to TRBJ2-1, with D perhaps TRBD2 (5 bases). The V end was cut by 5 bases, the J end by 10 bases, with 15 bases between. The CDR3 is 13 residues long. The germline V gene has CDR1 SGHTA and CDR2 FQGTGA. This CDR3 is CASSGPGLQEQFF. In DNA form, the CDR3 reads TGTGCCAGCAGCGGCCCCGGACTCCAAGAGCAGTTCTTC.

This chain joins TRBV11-2 and TRBJ1-1, with D unresolved. Germline lookup yields CDR1 SGHAT and CDR2 FQNNGV. V shed 3 bases and J shed 0 bases, with 8 bases lying between them. This CDR3 is 14 amino acids long. This CDR3 reads CASSFSSMNTEAFF. Here the CDR3 DNA reads TGTGCCAGCAGCTTTAGCAGCATGAACACTGAAGCTTTCTTT.

The chain couples TRBV4-1 to TRBJ1-5; TRBD1 matches at 12 bases. This CDR3 is 17 amino acids long. Trimming cost V 0 bases and J 6 bases; bases outside gene matches: 6. Germline values: CDR1 MGHRA, CDR2 YSYEKL. The CDR3: CASSQDGGQGASQPQHF. DNA of the CDR3: TGCGCCAGCAGCCAAGACGGGGGACAGGGGGCAAGTCAGCCCCAGCATTTT.

This clone came up once. This chain joins TRBV7-2 and TRBJ2-3, with D unclear. V lost 1 base and J lost 8, with 7 bases in between. The CDR3 totals 12 residues. Germline V gene sequence: CDR1 SGHTA, CDR2 FQGNSA. Here the CDR3 DNA reads TGTGCCAGCAGCTTAGACCGCCTTACGCAGTATTTT. Translating it yields CASSLDRLTQYF. Drawing the rest from reference TRBV7-2 and TRBJ2-3, the complete variable domain is GAGVSQSPSNKVTEKGKDVELRCDPISGHTALYWYRQSLGQGLEFLIYFQGNSAPDKSGLPSDRFSAERTGGSVSTLTIQRTQQEDSAVYLCASSLDRLTQYFGPGTRLTVL.

V gene TRBV7-2 combines with J gene TRBJ1-5; D unresolved. The CDR3 length is 15 residues. Trimming cost V 0 bases and J 3 bases, with 9 bases left between them. Germline assignment: CDR1 SGHTA and CDR2 FQGNSA. Here the CDR3 DNA reads TGTGCCAGCAGCTTAGCGGGGTATTACAATCAGCCCCAGCATTTT. It encodes CASSLAGYYNQPQHF.

V gene TRBV6-5 combines with J gene TRBJ2-7; D may be TRBD1 (5 bases). V lost 7 bases and J 1 base, leaving 14 bases between the germline ends. CDR3 length: 14 residues. Germline V gene data show CDR1 as MNHEY and CDR2 as SVGAGI. The CDR3, as DNA: TGTGCCAGCAAAAAGGTGGGGCAGTCCTACGAGCAGTACTTC. Its translation: CASKKVGQSYEQYF.

The chain employs TRBV2 and TRBJ1-5; possibly TRBD1 for D (5 bases). The CDR3 has 13 residues. V lost 3 bases, J lost 6 bases, and 9 bases lay in between. CDR1 SNHLY and CDR2 FYNNEI come from the germline V gene. CDR3 coding DNA: TGTGCCAGCAGTGACGAGGGGATTCAGCCCCAGCATTTT. This translates into CASSDEGIQPQHF. Full variable domain (outside the CDR3, taken from reference TRBV2 and TRBJ1-5): EPEVTQTPSHQVTQMGQEVILRCVPISNHLYFYWYRQILGQKVEFLVSFYNNEISEKSEIFDDQFSVERPDGSNFTLKIRSTKLEDSAMYFCASSDEGIQPQHFGDGTRLSIL.

The rearrangement uses TRBV7-3 and TRBJ2-6; D remains ambiguous. From germline, CDR1 is SGHTA and CDR2 FQGTGA. The CDR3 extends over 18 amino acids. The V end lost 1 base, the J end lost 0 bases, and 13 bases lay between the germline ends. CDR3 sequence (DNA): TGTGCCAGCAGCTTAATGAGGAGAGGTCTCTCTGGGGCCAACGTCCTGACTTTC. Translated, it gives CASSLMRRGLSGANVLTF.

Of note for this clone: Other nucleotide sequences in the sample specify the same CDR3. J is TRBJ1-2 and V is TRBV3-1 (or the pseudogene TRBV3-2), with D uncertain. CDR1 is LGHDT and CDR2 is YNNKEL in the germline V gene (reference sequence). Trimming stripped 1 base from V and 7 bases from J, with 7 bases between. The CDR3 has 12 amino acids. The CDR3 DNA is TGTGCCAGCAGCCAAGCAGACGGTGGCTACACCTTC. The encoded protein is CASSQADGGYTF.

The chain is built from TRBV5-6 and TRBJ2-5, with D perhaps matching TRBD2 (6 bases). V was cut by 6 bases and J by 1 base, with 13 bases left in between. This CDR3 contains 14 residues. Germline CDR1 SGHDT, CDR2 YYEEEE. The CDR3 DNA reads as TGTGCCAGCACCACGGGGGTCTCCCAAGAGACCCAGTACTTC. Protein: CASTTGVSQETQYF.

J is TRBJ2-3 and V is TRBV30; 11 positions match TRBD2. The germline V gene has CDR1 GTSNPN and CDR2 SVGIG (reference sequence). The ends lost 5 bases at V and 2 bases at J; junction bases unmatched: 3. The CDR3 covers 14 residues. The chain's CDR3 is CAWELAGDTDTQYF. The CDR3 DNA reads TGTGCCTGGGAACTAGCGGGGGACACAGATACGCAGTATTTT.

The V and J genes are TRBV2 and TRBJ2-2, with 7 bases that match TRBD2. The CDR3 has 16 amino acids. The V and J ends lost 7 bases and 0 bases, in that order; junction bases with no gene match: 8. Looked up from germline, CDR1 is SNHLY and CDR2 is FYNNEI. CDR3 residues: CASNPAGNANTGELFF. The CDR3 region has the DNA TGTGCCAGCAATCCAGCGGGGAACGCGAACACCGGGGAGCTGTTTTTT. Complete variable domain (other parts from reference TRBV2 and TRBJ2-2): EPEVTQTPSHQVTQMGQEVILRCVPISNHLYFYWYRQILGQKVEFLVSFYNNEISEKSEIFDDQFSVERPDGSNFTLKIRSTKLEDSAMYFCASNPAGNANTGELFFGEGSRLTVL.

The chain uses TRBV19 and TRBJ1-1; D ambiguous. The CDR3 contains 13 residues. Trimming left V 6 bases short and J 0 bases short, with 8 bases between. The germline V gene encodes CDR1 LNHDA and CDR2 SQIVND (reference sequence). In DNA form, the CDR3 reads TGTGCCAGTAGGGATACAGTGAACACTGAAGCTTTCTTT. It yields the protein CASRDTVNTEAFF.

The chain couples TRBV18 to TRBJ1-1; TRBD1 is a possible D gene (5 bases). The germline V gene has CDR1 KGHSH and CDR2 LQKENI. This CDR3 contains 14 residues. Trimming took 2 bases from V and 0 from J, leaving 7 bases between them. The CDR3 bases are TGTGCCAGCTCACCAGGGGGAATGAACACTGAAGCTTTCTTT. It specifies CASSPGGMNTEAFF. Using reference TRBV18 and TRBJ1-1 for the parts outside the CDR3, the full variable domain is NAGVMQNPRHLVRRRGQEARLRCSPMKGHSHVYWYRQLPEEGLKFMVYLQKENIIDESGMPKERFSAEFPKEGPSILRIQQVVRGDSAAYFCASSPGGMNTEAFFGQGTRLTVV.